This TCR beta chain was recorded in a study of shared clonotypes between healthy human individuals. Study background: Each donor's CD8 memory used one plate, CD8 naive two, each CD4 subset three.

Remarks on this clone: Its target is not known.

TCRdb's table, derived via immunoSEQ multiplex PCR, lists solely in-frame clones and lacks some. Found here are 950,000 to 1,300,000 clones, about 75% of them singletons; the top ten hold 1.4% to 1.5%. CDR1 is SGHRS, CDR2 YFSETQ, per germline. V trimming: 4 bases; J trimming: 4 bases; junction bases outside the gene matches: 6. This CDR3 is 15 amino acids long. The study, taken as a whole, reports: Compared with memory subsets, naive subsets generally had larger estimated richness. Sampling involved blood alone; tissue repertoires likely differ.

The clonotype was recovered from a man younger than 35 in good health. V and J are TRBV5-1 and TRBJ1-3; TRBD1 matches 9 bases. The sample taken for sequencing was memory CD4+ T cells sorted from blood. The sample's subset: CD45RA-negative fraction. The CDR3 nucleotides are TGCGCCAGCAGCGAGGGACAGGGCCCCGGAAACACCATATATTTT. Residues: CASSEGQGPGNTIYF.